This T cell receptor (beta chain) came from a study of shared clonotypes between healthy human individuals. Overall study context: The study used three CD4 naive, three CD4 memory, two CD8 naive and one CD8 memory plate per donor.

As regards this clone: Its antigen is unidentified.

This CDR3 is 12 amino acids long. Trimming took 5 bases from V and 6 from J; bases not matched to a gene: 3. Germline CDR1 and CDR2: SQVTM and ANQGSEA. Study-level findings and limits: Among the subsets, naive ones generally showed larger estimated richness than memory ones.

Clones were sequenced by immunoSEQ multiplex PCR, and TCRdb holds only the in-frame ones, with some missing. The sample gives about 1.5 million clones, around 98% of which show up once; about 0.45% is in the top ten. Only Caucasian adults living in Nashville, Tennessee made up the donor group. Sequenced material: naive CD4+ T cells sorted from blood. The subset was: CD45RA+ positively selected. The J gene is TRBJ2-2, the V gene TRBV29-1; TRBD1 agrees at 7 bases. The TCR originated in a man aged 30 to 45 in good health. DNA for the CDR3: TGCAGCGTTCGTACAGGGGCCGGGGAGCTGTTTTTT. Amino acids: CSVRTGAGELFF.